This TCR beta chain is drawn from a study of blood T cell repertoires in COVID-19 (TCRdb year 2020). With regard to the full study: Samples from collaborators originated in the United States, Italy and Spain and spanned both the acute and convalescent phases of COVID-19. Nearly every sample came with metadata listing a de-identified subject ID, COVID-19 status, age in years and sex. Where available, HLA class I and class II types were taken from metadata supplied by the sample provider and were not determined by assay-based typing. The prospective study material was composed of cDNA or gDNA derived from T cells, B-cell-depleted T cells, or PBMCs. Subjects who had been exposed to COVID-19, were actively infected with it, or had recovered from it provided the deeply sampled blood TCRbeta repertoires that made up the dataset. The samples were drawn from two sources: the first 160 participants of the ongoing ImmuneRACE study, and 1,200 or so subjects contributed by 6 global collaborators. The repertoires were released in a freely available public database meant as a resource for research on the immune response to SARS-CoV-2.

On the study overall, not on this receptor specifically: The amount of clinical and demographic metadata varied by source and participant and was provided uncurated.

TCRbeta CDR3 regions were amplified from genomic DNA using the immunoSEQ Assay, a bias-controlled multiplex PCR. As for the authors' bioinformatics: The number of nucleated cells in each sample was estimated from the amplification of reference gene primers within the assay. Sequence reads were collapsed and filtered to measure the absolute abundance of every unique TCRbeta CDR3 rearrangement. For each sample, productive Simpson clonality was calculated by taking the square root of Simpson's diversity index across productive rearrangements. TCRdb obtained this table from immuneACCESS and retained in-frame rearrangements with V and J assigned. These tables miss some clones; where compared with another copy, unresolved V genes account for less than half of the shortfall, and the remainder is unexplained. V, J and clone size derive from that table, while D and trimming were established from the DNA sequence. A total of 300,000 to 400,000 clones appear in this sample, about 90% of them only once. Of the sample, 7% to 8% falls within the top ten clones.

For this clone: Which antigen it targets is not known. No clone much larger than this one lies a single base away; base qualities are absent.

At one collaborating source in Seattle, patients were enrolled during active infection and were followed longitudinally through the course of disease. Whole blood was collected in K2EDTA tubes by collaborating institutions according to the institutions' own protocols. For TCRbeta analysis, collaborator samples were shipped as frozen whole blood, as isolated PBMCs, or as DNA extracted from either sample type. The sequence derives from a woman between 65 and 79 years old with COVID-19, enrolled during active disease. Sequenced: peripheral blood.

The CDR3: CASSPGEIRAEQYF. The DNA sequence is TGTGCCAGCAGCCCGGGGGAGATCAGGGCCGAGCAGTACTTC. The chain is encoded by TRBV7-2 joined to TRBJ2-7, with a tentative D gene TRBD2 over 6 matching bases. The CDR3, cysteine through phenylalanine, is 14 amino acids long. The retained sequence is limited to the CDR3, 42 bases, with the frame set at the first base. The CDR1 and CDR2 encoded by the germline V gene are SGHTA and FQGNSA. V is shortened by 5 bases, J by 6 bases, and the region joining them spans 17 bases.